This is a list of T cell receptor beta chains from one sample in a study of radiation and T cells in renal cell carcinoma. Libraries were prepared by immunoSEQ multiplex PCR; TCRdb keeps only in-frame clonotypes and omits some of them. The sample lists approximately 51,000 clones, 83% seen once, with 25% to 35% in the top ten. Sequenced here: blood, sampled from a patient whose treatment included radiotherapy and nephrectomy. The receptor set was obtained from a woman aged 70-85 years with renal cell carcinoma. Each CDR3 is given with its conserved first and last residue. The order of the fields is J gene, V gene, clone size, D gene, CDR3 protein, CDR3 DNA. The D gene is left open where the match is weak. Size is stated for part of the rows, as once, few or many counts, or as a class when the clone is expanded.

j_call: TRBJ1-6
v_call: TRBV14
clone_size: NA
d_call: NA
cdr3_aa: CASSQELTLGPLHF
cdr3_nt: TGTGCCAGCAGCCAAGAATTGACCTTGGGGCCCCTCCACTTT

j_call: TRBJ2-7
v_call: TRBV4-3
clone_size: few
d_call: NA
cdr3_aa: CASSQDRAGGTYEQYF
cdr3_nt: TGCGCCAGCAGCCAAGATAGGGCAGGGGGGACCTACGAGCAGTACTTC

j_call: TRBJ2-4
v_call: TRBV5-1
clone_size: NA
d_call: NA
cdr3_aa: CASSLTGTGSAKNIQYF
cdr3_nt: TGCGCCAGCAGCTTGACAGGAACTGGTTCAGCCAAAAACATTCAGTACTTC

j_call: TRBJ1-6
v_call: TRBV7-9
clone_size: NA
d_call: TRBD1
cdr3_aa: CASSLRGQDNSPLHF
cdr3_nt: TGTGCCAGCAGCTTGAGGGGGCAGGATAATTCACCCCTCCACTTT

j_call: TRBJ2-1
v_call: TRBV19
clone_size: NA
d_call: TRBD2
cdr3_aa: CASSISTSGTSSNEQFF
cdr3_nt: TGTGCCAGTAGTATTTCGACTAGCGGGACGAGTAGCAATGAGCAGTTCTTC

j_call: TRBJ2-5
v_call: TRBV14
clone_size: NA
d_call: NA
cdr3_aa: CACSQDDLTQYF
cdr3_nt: TGTGCCTGCAGCCAAGATGATTTAACCCAGTACTTC

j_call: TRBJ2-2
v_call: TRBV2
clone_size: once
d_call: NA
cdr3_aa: CASSSDSVQITGELFF
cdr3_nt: TGTGCCAGCAGTTCGGACAGTGTGCAGATCACCGGGGAGCTGTTTTTT

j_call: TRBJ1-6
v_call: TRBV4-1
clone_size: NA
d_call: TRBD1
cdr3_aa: CAGSQQAAGQFNSPLHF
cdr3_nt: TGCGCCGGCAGCCAACAAGCCGCGGGACAGTTTAATTCACCCCTCCACTTT

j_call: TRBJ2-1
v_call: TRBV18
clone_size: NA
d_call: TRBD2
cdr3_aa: CASSPSGRINEQFF
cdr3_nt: TGTGCCAGCTCACCAAGCGGGAGGATCAATGAGCAGTTCTTC

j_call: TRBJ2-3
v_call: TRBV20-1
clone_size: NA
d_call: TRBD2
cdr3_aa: CSANWGGGQYF
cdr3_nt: TGCAGTGCAAACTGGGGGGGAGGGCAGTATTTT

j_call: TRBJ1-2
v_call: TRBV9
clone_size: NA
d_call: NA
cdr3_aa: CASTRQTGDYGYTF
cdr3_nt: TGTGCCAGCACGCGACAGACAGGAGACTATGGCTACACCTTC

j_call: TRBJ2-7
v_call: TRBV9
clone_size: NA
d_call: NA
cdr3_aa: CASTAGAGNLQQYF
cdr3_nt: TGTGCCAGCACCGCGGGGGCAGGGAATCTACAGCAGTACTTC

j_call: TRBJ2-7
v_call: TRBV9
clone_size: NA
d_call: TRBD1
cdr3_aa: CASSVAGDRAYEQYF
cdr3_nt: TGTGCCAGCAGCGTAGCTGGCGACAGGGCCTACGAGCAGTACTTC

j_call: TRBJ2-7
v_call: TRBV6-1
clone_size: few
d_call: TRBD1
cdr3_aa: CASRGTVSYEQYF
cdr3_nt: TGTGCCAGCAGGGGGACAGTTTCCTACGAGCAGTACTTC

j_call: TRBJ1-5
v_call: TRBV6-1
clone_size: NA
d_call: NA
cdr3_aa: CASSLNRSNQPQHF
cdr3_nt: TGTGCCAGCAGTTTGAACAGAAGCAATCAGCCCCAGCATTTT

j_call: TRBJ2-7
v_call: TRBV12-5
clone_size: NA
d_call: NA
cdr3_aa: CASGPPTGAYEQYF
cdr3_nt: TGTGCTAGTGGTCCACCAACGGGAGCCTACGAGCAGTACTTC

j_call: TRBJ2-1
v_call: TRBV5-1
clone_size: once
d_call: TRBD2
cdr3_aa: CASSLMGTSKDEQFF
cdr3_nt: TGCGCCAGCAGCTTGATGGGGACTAGCAAGGATGAGCAGTTCTTC

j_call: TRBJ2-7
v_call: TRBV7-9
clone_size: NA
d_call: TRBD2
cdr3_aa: CASSPGTSGFRPTYEQYF
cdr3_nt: TGTGCCAGCAGCCCCGGGACTAGCGGGTTCCGCCCGACCTACGAGCAGTACTTC

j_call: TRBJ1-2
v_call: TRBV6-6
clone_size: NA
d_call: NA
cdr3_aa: CASRSLTGNYGYTF
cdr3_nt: TGTGCCAGCAGATCTTTAACAGGGAACTATGGCTACACCTTC

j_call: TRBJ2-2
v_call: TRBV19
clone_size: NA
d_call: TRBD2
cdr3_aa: CASYGGGRATGELFF
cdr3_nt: TGTGCCAGTTATGGGGGCGGGAGGGCCACCGGGGAGCTGTTTTTT

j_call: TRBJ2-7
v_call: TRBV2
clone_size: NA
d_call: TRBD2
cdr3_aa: CASSSSGSYEQYF
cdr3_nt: TGTGCCAGCAGTTCCAGCGGGAGCTACGAGCAGTACTTC

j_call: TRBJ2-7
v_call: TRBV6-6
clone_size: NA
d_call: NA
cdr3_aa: CASSSRGGLEQYF
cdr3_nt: TGTGCCAGCAGTTCTCGAGGGGGGCTCGAGCAGTACTTC

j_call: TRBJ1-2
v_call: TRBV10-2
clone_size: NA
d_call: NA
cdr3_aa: CASSDIWGESYGYTF
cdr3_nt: TGCGCCAGCAGTGATATCTGGGGCGAGTCCTATGGCTACACCTTC

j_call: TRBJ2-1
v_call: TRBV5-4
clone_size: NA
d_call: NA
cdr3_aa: CASSLAGVPSYNEQFF
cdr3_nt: TGTGCCAGCAGCTTGGCTGGCGTCCCCTCCTACAATGAGCAGTTCTTC

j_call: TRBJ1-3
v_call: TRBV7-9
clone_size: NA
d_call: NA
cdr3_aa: CASSFGSGEGGNTIYF
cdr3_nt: TGTGCCAGCAGCTTCGGGAGCGGGGAAGGCGGAAACACCATATATTTT

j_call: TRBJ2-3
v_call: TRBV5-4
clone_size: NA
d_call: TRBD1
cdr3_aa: CASSQATGGGTDTQYF
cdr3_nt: TGTGCCAGCAGCCAGGCGACAGGGGGAGGGACAGATACGCAGTATTTT

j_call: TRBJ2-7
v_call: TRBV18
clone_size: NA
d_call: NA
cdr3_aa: CASSPPSQSSYEQYF
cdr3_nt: TGTGCCAGCTCACCACCGAGTCAGTCATCCTACGAGCAGTACTTC

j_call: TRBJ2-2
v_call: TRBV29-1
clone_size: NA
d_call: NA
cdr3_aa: CSVEQPSNTGELFF
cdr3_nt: TGCAGCGTTGAGCAGCCATCGAACACCGGGGAGCTGTTTTTT

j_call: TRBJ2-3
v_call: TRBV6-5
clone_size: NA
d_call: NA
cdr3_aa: CASSYSGVSTDTQYF
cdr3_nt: TGTGCCAGCAGTTACTCTGGGGTGAGCACAGATACGCAGTATTTT

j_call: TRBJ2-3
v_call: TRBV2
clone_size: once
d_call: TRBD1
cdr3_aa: CASSRGPTDTQYF
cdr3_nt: TGTGCCAGCAGCAGGGGGCCCACAGATACGCAGTATTTT

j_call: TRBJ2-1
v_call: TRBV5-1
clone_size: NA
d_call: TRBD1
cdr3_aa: CASGMGQPNNEQFF
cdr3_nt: TGCGCCAGCGGGATGGGACAGCCCAACAATGAGCAGTTCTTC

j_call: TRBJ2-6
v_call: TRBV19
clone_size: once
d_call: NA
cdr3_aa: CASTPGANVLTF
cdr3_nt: TGTGCCAGCACGCCTGGGGCCAACGTCCTGACTTTC

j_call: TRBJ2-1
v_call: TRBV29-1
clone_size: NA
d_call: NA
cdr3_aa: CSVGWTYNEQFF
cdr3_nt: TGCAGCGTTGGATGGACCTACAATGAGCAGTTCTTC

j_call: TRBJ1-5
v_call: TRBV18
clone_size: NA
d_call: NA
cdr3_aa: CASSPGRDQPQHF
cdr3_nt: TGTGCCAGCTCACCAGGCAGGGACCAGCCCCAGCATTTT

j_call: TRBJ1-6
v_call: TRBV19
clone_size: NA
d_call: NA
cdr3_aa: CASSNAGRPNSPLHF
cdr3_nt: TGTGCCAGTAGTAACGCAGGAAGGCCGAATTCACCCCTCCACTTT

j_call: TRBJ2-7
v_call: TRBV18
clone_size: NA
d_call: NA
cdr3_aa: CASSPRDGAYEQYF
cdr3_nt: TGTGCCAGCTCACCACGGGACGGCGCCTACGAGCAGTACTTC

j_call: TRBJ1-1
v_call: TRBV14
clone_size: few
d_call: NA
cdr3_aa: CASSQGRRAFF
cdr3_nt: TGTGCCAGCAGCCAAGGGCGTCGGGCTTTCTTT

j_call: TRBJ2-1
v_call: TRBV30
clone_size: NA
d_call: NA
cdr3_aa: CAWSRSSYNEQFF
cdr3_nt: TGTGCCTGGTCTAGGAGCTCCTACAATGAGCAGTTCTTC

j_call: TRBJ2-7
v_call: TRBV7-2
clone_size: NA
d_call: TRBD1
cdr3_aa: CASSLGQGAPYEQYF
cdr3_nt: TGTGCCAGCAGCTTGGGACAGGGGGCTCCCTACGAGCAGTACTTC

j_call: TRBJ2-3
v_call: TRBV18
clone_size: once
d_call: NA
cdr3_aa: CASSTQGQLSTDTQYF
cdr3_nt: TGTGCCAGCTCAACACAAGGCCAACTGAGCACAGATACGCAGTATTTT

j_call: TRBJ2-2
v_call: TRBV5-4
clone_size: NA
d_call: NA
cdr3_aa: CASSLKTMNTGELFF
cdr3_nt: TGTGCCAGCAGCTTGAAGACCATGAACACCGGGGAGCTGTTTTTT